Below are 26 T cell receptor beta chains sequenced from a single sample in a study of OX40 agonist ivuxolimab in advanced cancers. Clones were read by immunoSEQ multiplex PCR, and TCRdb kept only the in-frame ones, dropping some. The table lists 42,000 or so clones, 81% of them singletons. Sequencing was performed on CD4+ or CD8+ T cells sorted from blood, taken in a trial of the OX40 agonist ivuxolimab. Receptors originate from an adult with an advanced solid tumor such as melanoma, head and neck, liver or kidney cancer.

This clone came up once. The rearrangement uses TRBV5-1 and TRBJ2-3; 13 bases are a match to TRBD2. The trim removed 4 bases at V and 5 bases at J, leaving 7 bases unmatched. The V gene's germline CDR1 is SGHRS and CDR2 YFSETQ. This CDR3 contains 16 residues. In DNA form, the CDR3 reads TGCGCCAGCAGCACAGGACTAGCGGGAGTTGGAGATACGCAGTATTTT. Protein sequence: CASSTGLAGVGDTQYF. The full variable domain, with the rest looked up from reference TRBV5-1 and TRBJ2-3, is KAGVTQTPRYLIKTRGQQVTLSCSPISGHRSVSWYQQTPGQGLQFLFEYFSETQRNKGNFPGRFSGRQFSNSRSEMNVSTLELGDSALYLCASSTGLAGVGDTQYFGPGTRLTVL.

The chain recombines TRBV5-5 with TRBJ2-3, with D tentatively TRBD1 (6 bases). Trimming shortened V by 4 bases and J by 0 bases, and 18 bases separated the two germline ends. The CDR3 sequence is 17 residues long. Germline V lookup: CDR1 SGHKS, CDR2 YYEKEE (reference sequence). This chain's CDR3 is CASSPRTLQGSTDTQYF. For the CDR3, the DNA is TGTGCCAGCAGCCCACGTACTTTACAGGGAAGCACAGATACGCAGTATTTT. Complete variable domain (other parts from reference TRBV5-5 and TRBJ2-3): DAGVTQSPTHLIKTRGQQVTLRCSPISGHKSVSWYQQVLGQGPQFIFQYYEKEERGRGNFPDRFSARQFPNYSSELNVNALLLGDSALYLCASSPRTLQGSTDTQYFGPGTRLTVL.

V is TRBV27 and J is TRBJ1-5, with a tentative D call TRBD1 (5 bases). Trimming removed 3 bases from V and 3 bases from J, with 9 bases in between. This CDR3 is built from 14 residues. From germline, CDR1 is MNHEY and CDR2 SMNVEV (reference sequence). CDR3 region: CASSFGAANQPQHF. The CDR3 DNA reads as TGTGCCAGCAGTTTTGGGGCAGCCAATCAGCCCCAGCATTTT.

CDR3 DNA sequence: TGTGCCAGCAGCCCCAACCCGTTAAAGGTCCCGCGAGAGACCCAGTACTTC. This sequence encodes CASSPNPLKVPRETQYF. The chain uses TRBV11-2 and TRBJ2-5; unclear D gene. The CDR3 is 17 residues long. Germline V gene lookup returns CDR1 SGHAT and CDR2 FQNNGV. Trimming removed 5 bases from V and 4 bases from J, with 23 bases in between.

Here the CDR3 DNA reads TGTGCCAGCAGCTTTGCGGGGGCGTTTGGCTACACCTTC. Translated: CASSFAGAFGYTF. The chain employs TRBV11-3 and TRBJ1-2; tentatively, D is TRBD1 (6 bases). The CDR3 is 13 residues long. Germline V gene lookup returns CDR1 SGHNT and CDR2 YENEEA. Trimming took off 3 bases at V and 7 bases at J, with 12 bases between the two ends.

The V gene is TRBV10-3, the J gene TRBJ2-6, with TRBD1 matching 7 bases. The trim removed 8 bases at V and 2 bases at J, leaving 9 bases unmatched. This CDR3 comprises 16 residues. Germline values: CDR1 ENHRY, CDR2 SYGVKD. The CDR3 DNA reads TGTGCCATCCGGGACAGTAAGCAGACTGGGGCCAACGTCCTGACTTTC. Protein: CAIRDSKQTGANVLTF.

The J gene is TRBJ2-1, the V gene TRBV29-1, with 11 nucleotides matching TRBD2. CDR1 SQVTM and CDR2 ANQGSEA come from the germline V gene. The ends lost 3 bases at V and 10 bases at J; junction bases unmatched: 11. The CDR3 has 15 amino acids. CDR3 DNA: TGCAGCGTTGATCCCCCTAGCGGGGGGAGTCTCGAGCAGTTCTTC. It specifies CSVDPPSGGSLEQFF.

This clone has only a few counts. This chain joins TRBV20-1 and TRBJ2-7, with D possibly being TRBD2 (6 bases). The CDR3 consists of 11 residues. The germline V and J ends were trimmed by 3 bases and 5 bases, with 8 bases remaining between them. Germline V gives CDR1 DFQATT, CDR2 SNEGSKA (reference sequence). CDR3 residues: CSASGSDEQYF. In DNA, the CDR3 is TGCAGTGCTAGCGGGAGTGACGAGCAGTACTTC.

CDR3 nucleotides: TGTGCCACGTCCGGGACTAGCTTGGAGGATGAGCAGTTCTTC. Its translation is CATSGTSLEDEQFF. The chain recombines TRBV10-3 with TRBJ2-1, with 9 bases lining up with TRBD2. The J segment lost 8 bases and the V segment lost 10 bases, leaving 12 bases of the junction unmatched. This CDR3 contains 14 residues. Germline CDR1 is ENHRY and CDR2 is SYGVKD.

This chain connects TRBV5-1 to TRBJ2-1, with 13 positions matching TRBD2. The CDR3 is 14 residues long. Germline CDR1 is SGHRS and CDR2 is YFSETQ. V lost 6 bases and J lost 9; bases outside the gene matches: 6. CDR3 nucleotide sequence: TGCGCCAGCAAAGGACTAGCGGGAGCGGGTGAGCAGTTCTTC. Amino acids: CASKGLAGAGEQFF.

The chain recombines TRBV10-3 with TRBJ1-1, with a tentative D call TRBD1 (5 bases). The germline V gene has CDR1 ENHRY and CDR2 SYGVKD. Trimming stripped 4 bases from V and 5 bases from J, with 23 bases between. This CDR3 contains 17 residues. This CDR3 reads CAISGMAGGGSITEAFF. CDR3 sequence (DNA): TGTGCCATCAGTGGGATGGCGGGCGGGGGTAGCATAACTGAAGCTTTCTTT.

The chain combines TRBV7-9 with TRBJ1-1; D is unresolved. The CDR3 is 13 residues long. The ends were cut back, 5 bases at V and 1 base at J, with 8 bases in the middle. CDR1 SEHNR and CDR2 FQNEAQ come from the germline V gene (reference sequence). The CDR3 nucleotides read TGTGCCAGCAGCCCTGACTGGAACACTGAAGCTTTCTTT. It codes for CASSPDWNTEAFF. The full variable domain, its missing parts supplied by reference TRBV7-9 and TRBJ1-1, is DTGVSQNPRHKITKRGQNVTFRCDPISEHNRLYWYRQTLGQGPEFLTYFQNEAQLEKSRLLSDRFSAERPKGSFSTLEIQRTEQGDSAMYLCASSPDWNTEAFFGQGTRLTVV.

CDR3 nucleotides: TGTGCCAGCAGCCCCCGGGGGCGGGGAGGGGAAAAACTGTTTTTT. Encoded protein: CASSPRGRGGEKLFF. This chain connects TRBV5-4 to TRBJ1-4; a possible D gene is TRBD1 (6 bases). Trimming took off 4 bases at V and 8 bases at J, with 18 bases between the two ends. The CDR3 runs to 15 residues. The germline V gene encodes CDR1 SGHNT and CDR2 YYREEE (reference sequence).

The rearrangement uses TRBV4-1 and TRBJ2-7, with 9 bases lining up with TRBD2. V lost 4 bases and J lost 3; bases outside the gene matches: 13. From germline, CDR1 is MGHRA and CDR2 YSYEKL. The CDR3 length is 17 residues. The CDR3 nucleotides read TGCGCCAGCAGCCTTAGTAGGGGCGGGAGGGAGTTCTACGAGCAGTACGTC. This translates into CASSLSRGGREFYEQYV.

The chain is built from TRBV30 and TRBJ2-7; 10 bases match TRBD1. From germline, CDR1 is GTSNPN and CDR2 SVGIG (reference sequence). This CDR3 is 15 amino acids long. V shed 2 bases, J shed 5 bases, and the junction held 9 bases outside the gene matches. DNA of the CDR3: TGTGCCTGGAGTCTAACGCTGACAGGGGGCGACGAGCAGTACTTC. It is translated as CAWSLTLTGGDEQYF.

The CDR3 protein is CASSSLKNREGFF. CDR3 bases: TGTGCCAGCAGCTCCCTAAAAAACCGAGAGGGGTTCTTC. This sequence joins TRBV5-4 and TRBJ2-1; D might be TRBD2 (5 bases). The germline CDR1 and CDR2 sequences are SGHNT and YYREEE (reference sequence). The V gene lost 3 bases and the J gene lost 15 bases, with 19 bases spanning the gap. This CDR3 is built from 13 residues.

The chain combines TRBV10-3 with TRBJ1-2; D ambiguous. CDR1 and CDR2 (germline): ENHRY, SYGVKD. Between the trimmed V and J ends, which lost 0 bases and 8 bases, there was a span of 4 bases. The CDR3 consists of 11 residues. As DNA, the CDR3 is TGTGCCATCAGTGAGTCCGTCGGCTACACCTTC. It translates to CAISESVGYTF.

The CDR3 coding sequence is TGTGCCTGGACAGCTGATAGCAATCAGCCCCAGCATTTT. Protein sequence: CAWTADSNQPQHF. The chain is built from TRBV30 and TRBJ1-5; unclear D gene. V lost 4 bases to trimming and J lost 0 bases, with 7 bases between them. This CDR3 has 13 residues. Germline CDR1 reads GTSNPN; CDR2 reads SVGIG (reference sequence).

The V gene is TRBV7-8, the J gene TRBJ2-5; D not certain. V was trimmed by 2 bases and J by 1 base, leaving 17 bases between them. Germline V gene sequence: CDR1 SGHVS, CDR2 FQNEAQ. This CDR3 comprises 17 residues. CDR3 amino acids: CASSLSPSLHFQETQYF. The CDR3 nucleotides are TGTGCCAGCAGCTTAAGCCCATCCCTACATTTCCAAGAGACCCAGTACTTC.

J is TRBJ1-1 and V is TRBV10-3; 8 positions agree with TRBD1. The CDR3 totals 14 residues. Losses at the gene ends were 7 bases for V and 3 bases for J; bases not matched to a gene: 7. Looked up from germline, CDR1 is ENHRY and CDR2 is SYGVKD. The CDR3 DNA reads as TGTGCCATCACCCAGCAGGGGGCGGACACTGAAGCTTTCTTT. It yields the protein CAITQQGADTEAFF.

The chain recombines TRBV19 with TRBJ1-1; no definite D call. From germline, CDR1 is LNHDA and CDR2 SQIVND (reference sequence). Trimming removed 3 bases at V and 0 bases at J, with 11 bases between. The CDR3 covers 15 residues. In nucleotides, the CDR3 is TGTGCCAGTAGTATCGGCAGAAAATTGAACACTGAAGCTTTCTTT. Residues: CASSIGRKLNTEAFF.

V usage is TRBV29-1 and J usage is TRBJ2-2; D is ambiguous. Germline V gene lookup returns CDR1 SQVTM and CDR2 ANQGSEA. V gave up 6 bases and J gave up 1 base, with 9 bases separating them. The CDR3 has 13 amino acids. The CDR3 here is CSVDPKNTGELFF. The CDR3 DNA is TGCAGCGTGGACCCCAAGAACACCGGGGAGCTGTTTTTT.

The count of this clone is one. The chain carries TRBV5-1 and TRBJ2-5; tentative D call: TRBD2 (5 bases). Germline V gene sequence: CDR1 SGHRS, CDR2 YFSETQ. There are 13 residues in the CDR3. V lost 7 bases and J 5 bases, leaving 15 bases between the germline ends. CDR3 protein: CASHILGAETQYF. CDR3 nucleotides: TGCGCCAGCCATATACTAGGCGCGGAGACCCAGTACTTC. The full variable domain, rest sourced from reference TRBV5-1 and TRBJ2-5, is KAGVTQTPRYLIKTRGQQVTLSCSPISGHRSVSWYQQTPGQGLQFLFEYFSETQRNKGNFPGRFSGRQFSNSRSEMNVSTLELGDSALYLCASHILGAETQYFGPGTRLLVL.

V usage is TRBV20-1 and J usage is TRBJ2-1; the match to TRBD2 covers 8 bases. The V gene end was trimmed by 2 bases and the J gene end by 14 bases; junction bases not matched to a gene: 2. From germline, CDR1 is DFQATT and CDR2 SNEGSKA (reference sequence). This CDR3 contains 10 residues. The CDR3 spells CSARTGGEFF. The CDR3 DNA sequence: TGCAGTGCTAGAACGGGAGGGGAGTTCTTC.

The chain couples TRBV30 to TRBJ2-3; D uncertain. Germline V gives CDR1 GTSNPN, CDR2 SVGIG (reference sequence). The CDR3 runs to 12 residues. V gave up 2 bases and J gave up 9 bases, with 12 bases separating them. CDR3 in DNA: TGTGCCTGGAGTCCAACTGCTGGGACGCAGTATTTT. Protein: CAWSPTAGTQYF.

This rearrangement joins TRBV29-1 to TRBJ2-1, with 7 bases fitting TRBD2. The CDR3 spans 13 residues. J gave up 5 bases and V 5 bases, and 6 bases lay outside the gene matches. CDR1 is SQVTM and CDR2 is ANQGSEA in the germline V gene. DNA of the CDR3: TGCAGCGTTTCACTAGCGATCAACAATGAGCAGTTCTTC. Amino acids: CSVSLAINNEQFF.